The present T cell receptor beta chain was sequenced within a study of blood T cell repertoires in COVID-19. Looking at the study overall: In each case, the material was cDNA or gDNA derived from T cells, B-cell-depleted T cells, or PBMCs.

Sequencing used immunoSEQ multiplex PCR; TCRdb keeps in-frame clones, though not all of them. The table includes around 250,000 clones, around four fifths detected once. The length of the CDR3 is 15 residues. Trimming took off 6 bases at V and 1 base at J, with 13 bases between the two ends. The germline V gene has CDR1 WSHSY and CDR2 SAAADI. This clone has just one count. The J gene is TRBJ1-5, the V gene TRBV10-2; D remains unclear. Sequencing was carried out using peripheral blood. The sequence was collected from a man older than 75 with acute or convalescent COVID-19. CDR3 in amino acids: CASRNQALSNQPQHF. For the CDR3, the DNA is TGCGCCAGCAGGAACCAAGCCCTAAGCAATCAGCCCCAGCATTTT.